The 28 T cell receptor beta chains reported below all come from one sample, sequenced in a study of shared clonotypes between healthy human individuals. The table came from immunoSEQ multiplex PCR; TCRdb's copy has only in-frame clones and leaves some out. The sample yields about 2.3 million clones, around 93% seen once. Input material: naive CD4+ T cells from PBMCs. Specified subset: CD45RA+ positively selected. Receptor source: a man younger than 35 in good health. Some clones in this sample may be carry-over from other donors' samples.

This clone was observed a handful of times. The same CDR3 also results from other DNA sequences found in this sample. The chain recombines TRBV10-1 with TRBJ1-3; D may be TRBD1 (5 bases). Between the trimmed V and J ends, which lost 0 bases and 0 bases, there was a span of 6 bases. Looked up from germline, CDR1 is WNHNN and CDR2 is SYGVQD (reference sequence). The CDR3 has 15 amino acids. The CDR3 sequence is CASSESGGSGNTIYF. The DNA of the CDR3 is TGCGCCAGCAGTGAGTCCGGGGGCTCTGGAAACACCATATATTTT.

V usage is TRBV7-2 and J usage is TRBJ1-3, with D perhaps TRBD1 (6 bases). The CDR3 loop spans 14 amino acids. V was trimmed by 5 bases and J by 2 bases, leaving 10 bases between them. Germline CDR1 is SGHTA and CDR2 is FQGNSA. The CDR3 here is CASSPRTAGNTIYF. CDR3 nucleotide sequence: TGTGCCAGCAGCCCCAGGACAGCTGGAAACACCATATATTTT.

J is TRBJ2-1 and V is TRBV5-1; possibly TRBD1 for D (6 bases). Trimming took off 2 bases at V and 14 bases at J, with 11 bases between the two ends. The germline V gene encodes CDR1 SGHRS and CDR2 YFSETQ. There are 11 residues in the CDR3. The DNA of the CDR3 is TGCGCCAGCAGCTTCAAGGGACAAAAGTTCTTC. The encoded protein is CASSFKGQKFF.

The CDR3 is CASAGQGKGETQYF. The CDR3 region has the DNA TGTGCCAGCGCAGGACAGGGGAAAGGAGAGACCCAGTACTTC. V is TRBV21-1 and J is TRBJ2-5; the D call in the table, TRBD1, was not verified against the DNA. TRBV21-1 is given as a pseudogene. The CDR3 sequence is 14 residues long.

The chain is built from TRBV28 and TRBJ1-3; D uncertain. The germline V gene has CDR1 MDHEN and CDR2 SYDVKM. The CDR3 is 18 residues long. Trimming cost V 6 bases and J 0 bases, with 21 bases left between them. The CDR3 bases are TGTGCCAGCAGGCAAACGGCGGCTCCCTGGGGCTCTGGAAACACCATATATTTT. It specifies CASRQTAAPWGSGNTIYF.

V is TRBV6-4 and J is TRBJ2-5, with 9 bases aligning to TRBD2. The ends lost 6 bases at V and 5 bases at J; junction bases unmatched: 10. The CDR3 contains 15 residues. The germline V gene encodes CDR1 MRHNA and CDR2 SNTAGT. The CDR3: CASSLTGLAGETQYF. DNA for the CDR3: TGTGCCAGCAGCCTCACGGGGCTAGCGGGGGAGACCCAGTACTTC.

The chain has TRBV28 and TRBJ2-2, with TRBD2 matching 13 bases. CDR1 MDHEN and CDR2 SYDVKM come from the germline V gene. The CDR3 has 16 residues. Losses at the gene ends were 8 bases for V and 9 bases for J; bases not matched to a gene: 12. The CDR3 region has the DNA TGTGCCAGCTCCCCACCGGGGACTAGCGGGATCCGGGAGCTGTTTTTT. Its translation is CASSPPGTSGIRELFF.

CDR3 in amino acids: CARVGAASSYEQYF. CDR3 bases: TGTGCCAGGGTGGGGGCAGCCTCCTCCTACGAGCAGTACTTC. V is TRBV27 and J is TRBJ2-7; D perhaps matches TRBD1 (6 bases). This CDR3 comprises 14 residues. Germline lookup yields CDR1 MNHEY and CDR2 SMNVEV (reference sequence). V was shortened by 9 bases and J by 0 bases, with 15 bases between the two germline ends.

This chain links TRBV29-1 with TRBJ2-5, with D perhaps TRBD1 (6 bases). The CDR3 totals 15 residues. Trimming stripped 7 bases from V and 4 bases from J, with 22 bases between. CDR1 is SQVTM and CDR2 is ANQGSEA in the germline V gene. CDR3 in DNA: TGCAGCGCCAAGGACAGAATGCTCGTCGGAGAGACCCAGTACTTC. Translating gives CSAKDRMLVGETQYF.

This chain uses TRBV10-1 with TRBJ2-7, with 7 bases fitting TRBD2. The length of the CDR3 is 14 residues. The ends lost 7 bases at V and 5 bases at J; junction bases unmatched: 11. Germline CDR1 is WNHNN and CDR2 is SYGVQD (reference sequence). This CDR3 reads CASTRREEGHEQYF. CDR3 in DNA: TGCGCCAGCACTCGACGGGAGGAAGGCCACGAGCAGTACTTC.

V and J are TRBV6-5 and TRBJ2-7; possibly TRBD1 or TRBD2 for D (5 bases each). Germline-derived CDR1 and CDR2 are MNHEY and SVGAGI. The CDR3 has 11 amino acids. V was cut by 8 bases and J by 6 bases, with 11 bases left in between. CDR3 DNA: TGTGCCAGCGGTACGAGGGGCGAGCAGTACTTC. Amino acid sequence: CASGTRGEQYF.

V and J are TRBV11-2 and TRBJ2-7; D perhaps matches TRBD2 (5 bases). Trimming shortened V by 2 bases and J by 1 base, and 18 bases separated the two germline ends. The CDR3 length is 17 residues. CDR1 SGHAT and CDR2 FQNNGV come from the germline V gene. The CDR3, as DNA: TGTGCCAGCAGCTTAATCCACTCCGGGATCCCTTCCTACGAGCAGTACTTC. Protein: CASSLIHSGIPSYEQYF.

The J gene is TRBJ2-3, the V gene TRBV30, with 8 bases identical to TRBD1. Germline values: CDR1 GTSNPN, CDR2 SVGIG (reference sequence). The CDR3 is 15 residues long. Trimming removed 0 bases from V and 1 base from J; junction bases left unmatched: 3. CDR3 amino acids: CAWSVQTGGTDTQYF. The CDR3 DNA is TGTGCCTGGAGTGTCCAGACAGGGGGCACAGATACGCAGTATTTT.

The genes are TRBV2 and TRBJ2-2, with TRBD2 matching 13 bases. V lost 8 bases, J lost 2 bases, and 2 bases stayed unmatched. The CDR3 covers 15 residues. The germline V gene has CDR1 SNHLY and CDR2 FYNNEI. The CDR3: CASGLAGVNTGELFF. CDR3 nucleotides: TGTGCCAGCGGACTAGCGGGAGTTAACACCGGGGAGCTGTTTTTT.

The CDR3 DNA reads as TGCGCCAGCAGCTTGGTTCCTGGTAGGGAGACCCAGTACTTC. Its protein is CASSLVPGRETQYF. V and J are TRBV5-1 and TRBJ2-5; D is uncertain. The ends were cut back, 0 bases at V and 5 bases at J, with 11 bases in the middle. Per the germline V gene, CDR1 is SGHRS and CDR2 is YFSETQ. CDR3 length: 14 amino acids.

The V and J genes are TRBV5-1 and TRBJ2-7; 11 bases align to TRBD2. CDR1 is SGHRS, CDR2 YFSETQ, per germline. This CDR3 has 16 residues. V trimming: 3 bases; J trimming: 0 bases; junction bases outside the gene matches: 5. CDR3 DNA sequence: TGCGCCAGCAGCTCCCTAGCGGGAGGCGTCTCCTACGAGCAGTACTTC. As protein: CASSSLAGGVSYEQYF. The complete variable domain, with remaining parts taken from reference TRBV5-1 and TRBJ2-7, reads KAGVTQTPRYLIKTRGQQVTLSCSPISGHRSVSWYQQTPGQGLQFLFEYFSETQRNKGNFPGRFSGRQFSNSRSEMNVSTLELGDSALYLCASSSLAGGVSYEQYFGPGTRLTVT.

The DNA of the CDR3 is TGTGCCAGCAGCGACGATAACAGGGGGCAAGGGGAGACCCAGTACTTC. It is translated as CASSDDNRGQGETQYF. V usage is TRBV9 and J usage is TRBJ2-5; TRBD1 agrees at 9 bases. CDR3 length: 16 residues. After removal of 3 bases from V and 5 bases from J, the junction contained 11 bases not matched to a gene. Germline V gene sequence: CDR1 SGDLS, CDR2 YYNGEE.

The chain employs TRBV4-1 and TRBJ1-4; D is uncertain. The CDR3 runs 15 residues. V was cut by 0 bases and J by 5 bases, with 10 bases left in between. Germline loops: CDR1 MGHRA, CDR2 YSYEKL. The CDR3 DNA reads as TGCGCCAGCAGCCAAGATGCAGCACGGAATGAAAAACTGTTTTTT. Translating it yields CASSQDAARNEKLFF.

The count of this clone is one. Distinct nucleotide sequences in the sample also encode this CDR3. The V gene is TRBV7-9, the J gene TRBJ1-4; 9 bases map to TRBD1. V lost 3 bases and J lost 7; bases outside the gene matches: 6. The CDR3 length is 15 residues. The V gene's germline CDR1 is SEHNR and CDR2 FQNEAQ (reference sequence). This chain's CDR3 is CASSFRQGEGEKLFF. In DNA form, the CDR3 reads TGTGCCAGCAGCTTCCGACAGGGGGAGGGTGAAAAACTGTTTTTT. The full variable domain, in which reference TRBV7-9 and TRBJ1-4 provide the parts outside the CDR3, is DTGVSQNPRHKITKRGQNVTFRCDPISEHNRLYWYRQTLGQGPEFLTYFQNEAQLEKSRLLSDRFSAERPKGSFSTLEIQRTEQGDSAMYLCASSFRQGEGEKLFFGSGTQLSVL.

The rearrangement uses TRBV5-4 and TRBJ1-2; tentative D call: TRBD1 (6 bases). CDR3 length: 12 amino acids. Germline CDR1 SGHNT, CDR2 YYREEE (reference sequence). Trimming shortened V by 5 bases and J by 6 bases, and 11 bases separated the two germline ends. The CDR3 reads CASSRTVDGYTF. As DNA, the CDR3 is TGTGCCAGCAGTAGGACAGTGGATGGCTACACCTTC.

Written as DNA, the CDR3 is TGTGCCAGCAGCCCGCCGGGCAGCAATCAGCCCCAGCATTTT. It codes for CASSPPGSNQPQHF. The rearrangement links TRBV12-1 to TRBJ1-5. TRBV12-1 is a known pseudogene. The CDR3 totals 14 residues.

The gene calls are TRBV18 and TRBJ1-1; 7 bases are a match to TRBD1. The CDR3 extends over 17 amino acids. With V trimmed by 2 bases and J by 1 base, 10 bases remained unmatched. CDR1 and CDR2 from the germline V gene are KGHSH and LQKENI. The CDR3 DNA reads TGTGCCAGCTCACCAATTGGACTTTACAGGGGGAACACTGAAGCTTTCTTT. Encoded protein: CASSPIGLYRGNTEAFF.

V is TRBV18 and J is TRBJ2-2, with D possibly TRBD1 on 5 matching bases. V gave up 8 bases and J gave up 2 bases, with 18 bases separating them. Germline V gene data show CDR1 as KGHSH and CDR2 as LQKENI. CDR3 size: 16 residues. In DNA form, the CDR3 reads TGTGCCAGCCCAGGGATTTCCGGACCTAACACCGGGGAGCTGTTTTTT. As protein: CASPGISGPNTGELFF.

The CDR3 DNA sequence: TGTGCCATCAGTGACCCGACAATGAACACTGAAGCTTTCTTT. This codes for CAISDPTMNTEAFF. The chain combines TRBV10-3 with TRBJ1-1, with D uncertain. With 3 bases removed from V and 0 bases from J, the gap between germline ends came to 8 bases. Germline loops: CDR1 ENHRY, CDR2 SYGVKD. The CDR3 sequence is 14 residues long.

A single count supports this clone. Here the CDR3 reads CASSKRTPPLNTEAFF. The CDR3 DNA reads TGTGCCAGTAGTAAGCGGACGCCACCGCTGAACACTGAAGCTTTCTTT. The chain couples TRBV19 to TRBJ1-1; D ambiguous. The ends were cut back, 4 bases at V and 0 bases at J, with 15 bases in the middle. The CDR3 covers 16 residues. CDR1 and CDR2 (germline): LNHDA, SQIVND (reference sequence).

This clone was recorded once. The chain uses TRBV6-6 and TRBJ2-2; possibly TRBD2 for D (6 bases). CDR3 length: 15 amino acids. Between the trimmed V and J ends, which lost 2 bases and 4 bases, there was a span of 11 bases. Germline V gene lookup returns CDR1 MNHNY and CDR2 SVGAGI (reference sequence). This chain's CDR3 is CASSYGAGFTGELFF. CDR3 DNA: TGTGCCAGCAGTTACGGGGCGGGATTCACCGGGGAGCTGTTTTTT.

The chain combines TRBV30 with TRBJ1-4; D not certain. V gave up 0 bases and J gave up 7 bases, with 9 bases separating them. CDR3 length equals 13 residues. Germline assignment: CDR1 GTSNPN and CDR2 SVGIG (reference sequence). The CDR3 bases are TGTGCCTGGAGTGTACTGGCTACTGAAAAACTGTTTTTT. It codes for CAWSVLATEKLFF.

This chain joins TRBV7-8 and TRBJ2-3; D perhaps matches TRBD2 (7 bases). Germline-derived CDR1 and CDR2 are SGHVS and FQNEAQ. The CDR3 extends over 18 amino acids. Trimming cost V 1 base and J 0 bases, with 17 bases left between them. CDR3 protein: CASSLGRVGGASTDTQYF. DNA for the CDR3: TGTGCCAGCAGCTTAGGCCGGGTAGGGGGGGCTAGCACAGATACGCAGTATTTT.